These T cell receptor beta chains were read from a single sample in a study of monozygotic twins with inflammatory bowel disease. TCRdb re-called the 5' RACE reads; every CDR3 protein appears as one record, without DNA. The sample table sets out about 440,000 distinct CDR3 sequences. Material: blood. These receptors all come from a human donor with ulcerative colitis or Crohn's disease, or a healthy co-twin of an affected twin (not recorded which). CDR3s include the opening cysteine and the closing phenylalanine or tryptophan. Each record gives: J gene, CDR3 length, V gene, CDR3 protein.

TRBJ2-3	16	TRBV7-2	CASSSLAGPNTDTQYF
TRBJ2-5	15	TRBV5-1	CASSFGLAGVETQYF
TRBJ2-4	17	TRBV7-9	CASSQWPADVAKNIQYF
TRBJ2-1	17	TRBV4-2	CAGSQDPAGVPSNEQFF
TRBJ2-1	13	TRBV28	CASRSGTYNEQFF
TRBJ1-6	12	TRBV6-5	CASTNPGAPLHF
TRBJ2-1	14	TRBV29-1	CSVSGTGSYNEQFF
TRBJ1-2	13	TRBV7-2	CASSSVDRKGYTF
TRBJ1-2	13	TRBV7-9	CASSPTDYYGYTF
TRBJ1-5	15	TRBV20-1	CSARRGLESNQPQHF
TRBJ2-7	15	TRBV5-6	CASSLAGQGSYEQYF
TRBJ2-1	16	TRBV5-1	CASSLAPGQGTGEQFF
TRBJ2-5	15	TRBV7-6	CASSFLGTSQETQYF
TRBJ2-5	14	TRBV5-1	CASTTGTPQETQYF
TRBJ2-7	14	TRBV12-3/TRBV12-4	CASSLWAGFGEQYF
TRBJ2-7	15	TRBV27	CASSFSQGLFYEQYF
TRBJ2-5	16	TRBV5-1	CASSSSMGVLRETQYF
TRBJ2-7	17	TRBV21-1	CASSKKRGGTASYEQYF
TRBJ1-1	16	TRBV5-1	CASSLGAVGKWGEAFF
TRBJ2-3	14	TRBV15	CATSRVSSFMPQYF
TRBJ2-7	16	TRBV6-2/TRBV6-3	CASQHRGVDNSYEQYF
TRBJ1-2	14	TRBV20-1	CSAIRANEVYGYTF
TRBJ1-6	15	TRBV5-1	CASSLYAATNSPLHF
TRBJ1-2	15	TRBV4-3	CASSRVRQGDYGYTF
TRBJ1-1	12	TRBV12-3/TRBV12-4	CASTKEGTEAFF
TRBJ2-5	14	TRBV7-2	CASSFGTGKETQYF
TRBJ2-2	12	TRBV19	CASTVGAAELFF
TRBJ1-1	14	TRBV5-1	CASSLEPPSTEAFF
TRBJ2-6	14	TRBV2	CASSVGPGANVLTF
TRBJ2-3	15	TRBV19	CASSIGVGSTDTQYF
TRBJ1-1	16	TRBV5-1	CASSLAQGQMNTEAFF
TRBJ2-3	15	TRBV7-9	CASSFGAGSTDTQYF
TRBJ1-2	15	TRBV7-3	CASSPSGGGAYGYTF
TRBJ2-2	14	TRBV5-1	CASSLGGNAGELFF
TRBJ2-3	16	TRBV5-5	CASSLGGTSHTDTQYF
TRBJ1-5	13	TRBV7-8	CASSRDESRPQHF
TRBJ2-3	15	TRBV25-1	CASSAPSGVTDTQYF
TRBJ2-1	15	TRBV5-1	CASSLRGQGADEQFF
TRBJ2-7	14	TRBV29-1	CSVKGLAGAGEQYF
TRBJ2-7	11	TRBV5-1	CASSLTGEQYF
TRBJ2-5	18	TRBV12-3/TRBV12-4	CASTSGLAGGSSGETQYF
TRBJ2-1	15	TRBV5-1	CASSLEGDSSNEQFF
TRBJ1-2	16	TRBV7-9	CASSLGLDRGGYGYTF
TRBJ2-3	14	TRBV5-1	CASSSMGGTDTQYF
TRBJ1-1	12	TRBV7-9	CASSHRESEAFF
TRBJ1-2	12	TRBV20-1	CSAHHRGHGYTF
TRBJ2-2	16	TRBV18	CASSPSTGAYTGELFF
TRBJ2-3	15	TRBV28	CASRFSWTGVDTQYF
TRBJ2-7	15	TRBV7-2	CASSLAPGGIYEQYF
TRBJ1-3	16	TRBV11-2	CASSVPGLISGNTIYF